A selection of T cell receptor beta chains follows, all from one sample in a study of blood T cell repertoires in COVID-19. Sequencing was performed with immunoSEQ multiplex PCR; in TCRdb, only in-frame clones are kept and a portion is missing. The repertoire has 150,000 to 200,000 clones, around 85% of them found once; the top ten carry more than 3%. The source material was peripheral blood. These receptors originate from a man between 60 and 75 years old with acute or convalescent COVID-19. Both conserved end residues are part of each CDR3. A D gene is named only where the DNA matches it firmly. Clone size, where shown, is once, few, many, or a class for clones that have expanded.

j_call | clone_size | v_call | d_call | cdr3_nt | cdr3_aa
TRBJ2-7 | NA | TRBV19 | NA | TGTGCCAACTCGGACAGCCTCTCCTACGAGCAGTACTTC | CANSDSLSYEQYF
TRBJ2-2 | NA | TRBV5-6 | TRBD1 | TGTGCCAGCAGCCTCAGGGGGCGCAACACCGGGGAGCTGTTTTTT | CASSLRGRNTGELFF
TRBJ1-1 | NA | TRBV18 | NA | TGTGCCAGCTCACCGTTGACAGGAACCAACACTGAAGCTTTCTTT | CASSPLTGTNTEAFF
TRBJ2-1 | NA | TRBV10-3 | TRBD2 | TGTGCCAGTTCGACTAGCGGGATAGGCAATGAGCAGTTCTTC | CASSTSGIGNEQFF
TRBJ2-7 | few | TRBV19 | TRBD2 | TGTGCCAGTAGTAGGCTAGCGGGATTCAGCGAGCAGTACTTC | CASSRLAGFSEQYF
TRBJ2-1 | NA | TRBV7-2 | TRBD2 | TGTGCCAGCAGTCCTACCCGACTAGCGGACAATGAGCAGTTCTTC | CASSPTRLADNEQFF
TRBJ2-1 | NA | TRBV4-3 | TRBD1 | TGCGCCAGCAGCCAAGATAGGGGGCTCTCCTACAATGAGCAGTTCTTC | CASSQDRGLSYNEQFF
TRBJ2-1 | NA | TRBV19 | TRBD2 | TGTGCCAGTAGTAGACGACTAGCGGGGGACAATGAGCAGTTCTTC | CASSRRLAGDNEQFF
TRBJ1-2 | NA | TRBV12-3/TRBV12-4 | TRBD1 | TGTGCCAGCAGTACCGGACAGGGGAATGGCTACACCTTC | CASSTGQGNGYTF
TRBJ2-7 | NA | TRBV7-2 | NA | TGTGCCAGCAGCTTATTTTTAATCTCCTACGAGCAGTACTTC | CASSLFLISYEQYF
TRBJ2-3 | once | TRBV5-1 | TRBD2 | TGCGCCAGCAGCTTGGTTCTAGCGGCAGATACGCAGTATTTT | CASSLVLAADTQYF
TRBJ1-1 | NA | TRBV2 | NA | TGTGCCAGCAGGACTTTAGGGGGCACTGAAGCTTTCTTT | CASRTLGGTEAFF
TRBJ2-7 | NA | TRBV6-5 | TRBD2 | TGTGCCAGCATGATACTAGCGGGAGGACCCTACGAGCAGTACTTC | CASMILAGGPYEQYF
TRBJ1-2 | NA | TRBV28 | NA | TGTGCCAGCAGCGCGGGCTATGGCTACACCTTC | CASSAGYGYTF
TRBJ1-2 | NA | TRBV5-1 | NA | TGCGCCAGCAGCTGGGCGACAACGACTAACTATGGCTACACCTTC | CASSWATTTNYGYTF
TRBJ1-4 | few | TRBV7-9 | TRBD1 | TGTGCCAGCAGCCCTCGGACAGGGGACAATGAAAAACTGTTTTTT | CASSPRTGDNEKLFF
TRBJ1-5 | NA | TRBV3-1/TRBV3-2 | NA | TGTGCCAGCAGCCCCGACAGCGGGAATCAGCCCCAGCATTTT | CASSPDSGNQPQHF
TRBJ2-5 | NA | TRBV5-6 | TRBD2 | TGTGCCAGCAGCTTGCTTGCGGGAGGTCCTCAAGAGACCCAGTACTTC | CASSLLAGGPQETQYF
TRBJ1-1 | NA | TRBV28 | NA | TGTGCCAGCAGTTTTTGGTCCAGAAACACTGAAGCTTTCTTT | CASSFWSRNTEAFF
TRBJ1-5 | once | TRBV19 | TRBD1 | TGTGCCAGTAGCCCGGACAGGAACAGTCGGCCCCAGCATTTT | CASSPDRNSRPQHF
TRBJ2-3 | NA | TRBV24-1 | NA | TGTGCCACCAGTGACTCCGGGACTCCCAGCACAGATACGCAGTATTTT | CATSDSGTPSTDTQYF
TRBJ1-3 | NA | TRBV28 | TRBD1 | TGTGCCAGCAACGGAGGACAGGGAAGAAACACCATATATTTT | CASNGGQGRNTIYF
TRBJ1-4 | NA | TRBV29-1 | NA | TGCAGCGGAGGGACAATAGGAGAAAAACTGTTTTTT | CSGGTIGEKLFF
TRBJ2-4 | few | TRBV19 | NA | TGTGCCAGTAGTACCAGGACAGTCGATCTAGCCAAAAACATTCAGTACTTC | CASSTRTVDLAKNIQYF
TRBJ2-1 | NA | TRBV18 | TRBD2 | TGTGCCAGCTCACCCGGGACTAGCGGGCTTAATGAGCAGTTCTTC | CASSPGTSGLNEQFF
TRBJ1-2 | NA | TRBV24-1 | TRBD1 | TGTGCCACCAGTGATTCCCGGACAGGGGGAAACTATGGCTACACCTTC | CATSDSRTGGNYGYTF
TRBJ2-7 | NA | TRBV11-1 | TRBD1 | TGTGCCAGTTCAGGGGGTTACTCCTACGAGCAGTACTTC | CASSGGYSYEQYF
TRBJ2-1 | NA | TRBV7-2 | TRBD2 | TGTGCCAGCAGCGCTACCGGGACTAGCGGGAGGGAGGGGCAGTTCTTC | CASSATGTSGREGQFF
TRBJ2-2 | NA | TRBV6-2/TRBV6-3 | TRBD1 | TGTGCCAGCAGTTACCTCCAGGGGGACACCGGGGAGCTGTTTTTT | CASSYLQGDTGELFF
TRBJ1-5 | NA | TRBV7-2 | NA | TGTGCCAGCAGCCCAGCGTCCAATCAGCCCCAGCATTTT | CASSPASNQPQHF
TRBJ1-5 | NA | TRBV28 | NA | TGTGCCAGCAGCCGGGACACTTACCAGCCCCAGCATTTT | CASSRDTYQPQHF
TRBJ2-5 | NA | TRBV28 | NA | TGTGCCAGCAGTTTAACCGGGAAGCTCAAGAGGACCCAGTACTTC | CASSLTGKLKRTQYF
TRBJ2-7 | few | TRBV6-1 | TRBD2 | TGTGCCAGCAGTGAAGCCTGGGGGGGTGCCTCCTACGAGCAGTACTTC | CASSEAWGGASYEQYF
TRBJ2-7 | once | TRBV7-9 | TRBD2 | TGTGCCAGCAGCTCAGTAACTAGCGGGATCCGCTACGAGCAGTACTTC | CASSSVTSGIRYEQYF
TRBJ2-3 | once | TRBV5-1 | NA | TGCGCCAGCAGCACCGGCAGGGATGGAGATACGCAGTATTTT | CASSTGRDGDTQYF
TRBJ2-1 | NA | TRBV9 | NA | TGTGCCAGCAGCGACCCGGGACACTACAATGAGCAGTTCTTC | CASSDPGHYNEQFF